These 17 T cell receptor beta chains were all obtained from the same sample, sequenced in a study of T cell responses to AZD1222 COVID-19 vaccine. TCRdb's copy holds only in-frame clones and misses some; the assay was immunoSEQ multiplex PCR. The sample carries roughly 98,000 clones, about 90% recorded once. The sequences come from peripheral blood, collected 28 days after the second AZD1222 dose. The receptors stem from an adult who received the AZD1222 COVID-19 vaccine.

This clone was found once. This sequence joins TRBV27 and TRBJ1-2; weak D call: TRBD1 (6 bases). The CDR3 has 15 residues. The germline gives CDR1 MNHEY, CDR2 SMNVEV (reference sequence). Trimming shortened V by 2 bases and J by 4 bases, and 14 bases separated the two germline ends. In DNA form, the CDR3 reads TGTGCCAGCAGTTTAGAAGGACAGAGCACCTATGGCTACACCTTC. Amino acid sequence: CASSLEGQSTYGYTF.

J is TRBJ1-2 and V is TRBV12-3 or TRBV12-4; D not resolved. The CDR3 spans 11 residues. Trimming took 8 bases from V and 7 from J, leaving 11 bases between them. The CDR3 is CASASKGGYTF. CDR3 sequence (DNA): TGTGCCAGCGCTTCAAAGGGTGGCTACACCTTC.

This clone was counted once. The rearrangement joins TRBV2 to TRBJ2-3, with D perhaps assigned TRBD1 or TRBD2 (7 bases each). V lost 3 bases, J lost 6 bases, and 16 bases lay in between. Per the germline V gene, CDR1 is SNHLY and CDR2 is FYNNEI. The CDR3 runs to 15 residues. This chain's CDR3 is CASSEETGRGDTQYF. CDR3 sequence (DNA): TGTGCCAGCAGTGAGGAGACAGGGAGGGGGGATACGCAGTATTTT.

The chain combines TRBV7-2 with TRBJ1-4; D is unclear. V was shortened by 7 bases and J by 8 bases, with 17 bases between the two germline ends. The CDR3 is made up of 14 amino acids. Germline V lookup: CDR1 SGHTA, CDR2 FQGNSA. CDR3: CASNLGPSQEKLFF. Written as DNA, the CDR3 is TGTGCCAGCAACTTGGGTCCCAGCCAGGAAAAACTGTTTTTT. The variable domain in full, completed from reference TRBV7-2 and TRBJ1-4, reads GAGVSQSPSNKVTEKGKDVELRCDPISGHTALYWYRQSLGQGLEFLIYFQGNSAPDKSGLPSDRFSAERTGGSVSTLTIQRTQQEDSAVYLCASNLGPSQEKLFFGSGTQLSVL.

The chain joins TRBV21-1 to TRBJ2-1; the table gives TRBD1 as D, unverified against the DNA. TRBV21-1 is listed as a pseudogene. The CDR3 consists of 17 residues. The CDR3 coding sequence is TGTGCCAGCAGCAAAGGAACCGGGGACAGGCCCTACAATGAGCAGTTCTTC. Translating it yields CASSKGTGDRPYNEQFF.

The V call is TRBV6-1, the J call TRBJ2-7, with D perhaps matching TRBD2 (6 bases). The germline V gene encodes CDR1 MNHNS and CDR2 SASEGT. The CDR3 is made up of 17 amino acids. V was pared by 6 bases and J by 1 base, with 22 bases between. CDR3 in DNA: TGTGCCAGCAGCGAACTCTCATCCGGGACTTTATCCTACGAGCAGTACTTC. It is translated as CASSELSSGTLSYEQYF.

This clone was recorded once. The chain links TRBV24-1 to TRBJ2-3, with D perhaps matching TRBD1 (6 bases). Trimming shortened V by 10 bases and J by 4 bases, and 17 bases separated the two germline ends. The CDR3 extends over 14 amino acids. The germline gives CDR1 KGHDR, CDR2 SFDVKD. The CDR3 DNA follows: TGTGCCACGCAGGGGCAGGGTGAGGCAGATACGCAGTATTTT. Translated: CATQGQGEADTQYF.

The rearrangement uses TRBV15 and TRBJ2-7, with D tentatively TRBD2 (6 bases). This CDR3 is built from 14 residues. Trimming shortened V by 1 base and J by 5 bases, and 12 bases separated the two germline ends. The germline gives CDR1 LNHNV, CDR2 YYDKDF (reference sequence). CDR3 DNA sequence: TGTGCCACCAGCAGAGGGAGGGGTTTGGACGAGCAGTACTTC. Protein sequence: CATSRGRGLDEQYF.

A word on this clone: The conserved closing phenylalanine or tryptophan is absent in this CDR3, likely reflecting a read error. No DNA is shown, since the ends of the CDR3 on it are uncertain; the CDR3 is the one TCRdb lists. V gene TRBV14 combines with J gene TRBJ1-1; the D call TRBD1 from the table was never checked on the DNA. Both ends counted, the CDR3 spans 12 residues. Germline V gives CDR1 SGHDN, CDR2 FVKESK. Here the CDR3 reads CASSQDDRGVSV.

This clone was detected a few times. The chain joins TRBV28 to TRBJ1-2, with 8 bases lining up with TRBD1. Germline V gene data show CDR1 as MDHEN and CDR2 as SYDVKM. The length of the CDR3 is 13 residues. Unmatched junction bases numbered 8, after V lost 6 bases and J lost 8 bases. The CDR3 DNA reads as TGTGCCAGCAGGATTCCAGGGGGCGGCGGCTACACCTTC. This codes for CASRIPGGGGYTF.

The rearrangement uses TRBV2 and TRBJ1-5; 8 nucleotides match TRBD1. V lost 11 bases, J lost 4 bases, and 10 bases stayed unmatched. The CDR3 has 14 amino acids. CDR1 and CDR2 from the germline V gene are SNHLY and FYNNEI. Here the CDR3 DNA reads TGTGCCTCCGGGCAGGGGGCGTCAAATCAGCCCCAGCATTTT. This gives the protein CASGQGASNQPQHF.

The CDR3 sequence: CASNDRGAYGYTF. The CDR3 DNA reads as TGTGCCAGCAACGACAGGGGAGCTTATGGCTACACCTTC. V is TRBV2 and J is TRBJ1-2, with 8 nucleotides matching TRBD1. CDR3 length: 13 residues. Per the germline V gene, CDR1 is SNHLY and CDR2 is FYNNEI. Germline trimming cut 7 bases from V and 5 bases from J; bases unmatched to any gene: 6.

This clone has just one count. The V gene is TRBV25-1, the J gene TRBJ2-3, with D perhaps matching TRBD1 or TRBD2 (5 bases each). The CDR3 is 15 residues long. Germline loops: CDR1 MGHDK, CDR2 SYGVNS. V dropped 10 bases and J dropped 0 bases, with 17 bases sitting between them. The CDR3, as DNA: TGTGCCACCGACGCAGAGGGACGCAGCACAGATACGCAGTATTTT. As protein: CATDAEGRSTDTQYF. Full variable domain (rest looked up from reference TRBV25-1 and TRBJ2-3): EADIYQTPRYLVIGTGKKITLECSQTMGHDKMYWYQQDPGMELHLIHYSYGVNSTEKGDLSSESTVSRIRTEHFPLTLESARPSHTSQYLCATDAEGRSTDTQYFGPGTRLTVL.

The CDR3 loop reads CASTGTGNSPLHF. CDR3 nucleotides: TGTGCCAGCACGGGGACAGGGAATTCACCCCTCCACTTT. This chain links TRBV6-5 with TRBJ1-6; 9 positions match TRBD1. CDR3 length: 13 residues. With V trimmed by 7 bases and J by 7 bases, 2 bases remained unmatched. The germline V gene has CDR1 MNHEY and CDR2 SVGAGI.

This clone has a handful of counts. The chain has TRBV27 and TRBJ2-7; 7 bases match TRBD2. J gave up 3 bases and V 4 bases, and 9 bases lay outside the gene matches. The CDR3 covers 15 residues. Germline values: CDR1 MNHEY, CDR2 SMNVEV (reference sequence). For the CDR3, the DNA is TGTGCCAGCAGTTCAGAACTAGCGACGGACTACGAGCAGTACTTC. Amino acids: CASSSELATDYEQYF.

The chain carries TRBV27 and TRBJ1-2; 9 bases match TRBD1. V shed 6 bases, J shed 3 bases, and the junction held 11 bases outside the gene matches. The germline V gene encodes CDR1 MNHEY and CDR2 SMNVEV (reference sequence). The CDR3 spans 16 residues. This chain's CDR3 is CASRTIGQGPYYGYTF. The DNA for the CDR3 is TGTGCCAGCAGGACCATTGGACAGGGGCCATACTATGGCTACACCTTC.

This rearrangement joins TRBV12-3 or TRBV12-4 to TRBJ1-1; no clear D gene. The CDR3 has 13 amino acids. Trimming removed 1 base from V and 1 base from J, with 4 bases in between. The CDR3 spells CASSLGQNTEAFF. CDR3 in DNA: TGTGCCAGCAGTTTAGGACAGAACACTGAAGCTTTCTTT.